The 23 T cell receptor beta chains listed next were all sequenced from one sample in a study of tumor and adjacent non-tumor tissue in lung cancer. TCRbeta libraries were built with three rounds of nested PCR, modified from ARM-PCR. In TCRdb, the multiplex PCR reads were re-called with MiXCR into one record per CDR3 protein. Of some 80,000 distinct CDR3 sequences listed, approximately 77% are singletons. RNA was extracted from bulk tissue without any cell sorting. Sequencing was performed on lung tumor tissue. The source of these receptors is a middle-aged woman with non-small cell lung cancer.

This chain links TRBV29-1 with TRBJ2-1; D perhaps matches TRBD2 (5 bases). Trimming shortened V by 6 bases and J by 5 bases, and 23 bases separated the two germline ends. Germline assignment: CDR1 SQVTM and CDR2 ANQGSEA. This CDR3 has 16 amino acids. This chain's CDR3 is CSVVSGISSLHNEQFF. The CDR3 region has the DNA TGCAGCGTGGTAAGCGGTATTAGCTCTCTACACAATGAGCAGTTCTTC.

The sample holds one count of this clonotype. The chain couples TRBV6-5 to TRBJ2-2; 8 positions agree with TRBD1. Germline V gives CDR1 MNHEY, CDR2 SVGAGI. The CDR3 runs to 15 residues. J was trimmed by 6 bases and V by 6 bases; bases with no gene match: 9. The CDR3 DNA follows: TGTGCCAGCAGCTACCAGGGGGCAGGGGCCGGGGAGCTGTTTTTT. It is translated as CASSYQGAGAGELFF.

As concerns this clonotype: Since a much larger clone is just one base distant, this may be a read error. The V call is TRBV30, the J call TRBJ1-2, with 7 bases fitting TRBD1. The CDR3 totals 13 residues. Trimming took 4 bases from V and 2 from J; bases not matched to a gene: 4. The V gene's germline CDR1 is GTSNPN and CDR2 SVGIG (reference sequence). The CDR3 sequence: CAWTRQGNYGYTF. The CDR3 nucleotides read TGTGCCTGGACTCGACAGGGAAACTATGGCTACACCTTC.

This clonotype was seen many times. The chain uses TRBV10-3 and TRBJ1-5, with no clear D. V gave up 0 bases and J gave up 1 base, with 7 bases separating them. The CDR3 contains 15 residues. The germline gives CDR1 ENHRY, CDR2 SYGVKD. This CDR3 is CAISESTTSNQPQHF. CDR3 nucleotides: TGTGCCATCAGTGAGTCGACGACGAGCAATCAGCCCCAGCATTTT.

A note on this clonotype: It is likely a read error, because the conserved phenylalanine at the end of the CDR3 is missing. The genes are TRBV20-1 and TRBJ1-2, with D possibly TRBD1 on 6 matching bases. The CDR3 extends over 16 amino acids. The V end lost 2 bases, the J end lost 9 bases, and 25 bases lay between the germline ends. The germline CDR1 and CDR2 sequences are DFQATT and SNEGSKA (reference sequence). CDR3 residues: CSARPRGVGTGHSYTL. DNA of the CDR3: TGCAGTGCTAGACCCCGCGGGGTGGGGACGGGACATAGCTACACCCTC.

At least ten counts were recorded for this clonotype. CDR3 sequence: CAWSARQTGVMGYTF. CDR3 DNA: TGTGCCTGGAGTGCCCGACAGACAGGGGTGATGGGCTACACCTTC. The chain links TRBV30 to TRBJ1-2; 8 bases line up with TRBD1. Losses at the gene ends were 1 base for V and 8 bases for J; bases not matched to a gene: 12. Germline lookup yields CDR1 GTSNPN and CDR2 SVGIG (reference sequence). CDR3 size: 15 residues.

This clonotype turned up a few times. Germline is not matched at one junction end, which may reflect a read error. CDR3 nucleotides: TGTACCAGCAGTGAGGGACAGGAGTACAATGAGCAGTTCTTC. Protein product: CTSSEGQEYNEQFF. This rearrangement joins TRBV6-1 to TRBJ2-1; 8 bases are shared with TRBD1. This CDR3 is 14 amino acids long. Germline V gene data show CDR1 as MNHNS and CDR2 as SASEGT.

Points on this clonotype: A much larger clone lies a single base off, so this may be a read error. The conserved phenylalanine or tryptophan normally closing the CDR3 is absent here, so this likely arose from a read error. The chain is built from TRBV28 and TRBJ1-2, with D possibly TRBD1 on 6 matching bases. The CDR3 spans 15 residues. V was shortened by 4 bases and J by 3 bases, with 15 bases between the two germline ends. Germline CDR1 reads MDHEN; CDR2 reads SYDVKM. CDR3 in DNA: TGTGCCAGCAGTTGGGAGGGACACGGAGACTATGGCTACACCCTC. As protein: CASSWEGHGDYGYTL.

This clonotype came up a few times. Germline and junction disagree at one end, which may indicate a read error. This sequence joins TRBV5-6 and TRBJ2-1; a weak D match, TRBD2 (6 bases). CDR3 length: 15 amino acids. CDR1 is SGHDT and CDR2 is YYEEEE in the germline V gene. In DNA, the CDR3 is TGTGCCAGCAGCTCCGGGGGAGACTCCTACAGTGAGCAGTTCTTC. Its translation: CASSSGGDSYSEQFF.

By proportion, this clonotype is medium-sized. The chain employs TRBV6-5 and TRBJ2-7; D is unclear. The germline gives CDR1 MNHEY, CDR2 SVGAGI. The ends were cut back, 6 bases at V and 0 bases at J, with 15 bases in the middle. CDR3 length: 15 amino acids. The CDR3 nucleotides are TGTGCCAGCAGCCGAACCAGTTTTAGCTCCTACGAGCAGTACTTC. This translates into CASSRTSFSSYEQYF.

On this clonotype: This may be a read error, as it is one base from a much larger clone. The gene calls are TRBV29-1 and TRBJ2-1; D gene uncertain. CDR1 and CDR2 (germline): SQVTM, ANQGSEA. V dropped 4 bases and J dropped 10 bases, with 14 bases sitting between them. The CDR3 runs 12 residues. The CDR3 protein is CSVAPNLAEQFF. CDR3 in DNA: TGCAGCGTTGCCCCTAACTTGGCCGAGCAGTTCTTC.

Only one count was recorded for this clonotype. Relative to the germline gene, one junction end is altered; a read error may explain this. V is TRBV11-2 and J is TRBJ2-3; D might be TRBD1 (6 bases). The germline CDR1 and CDR2 sequences are SGHAT and FQNNGV. CDR3 length equals 18 residues. CDR3 nucleotide sequence: TGTGCCAGCAGCTTTGTGAGTCTCGAGACAGGACGCACAGATACACAGTATTTT. This gives the protein CASSFVSLETGRTDTQYF.

The V call is TRBV19, the J call TRBJ1-1, with D possibly being TRBD1 (5 bases). Germline lookup yields CDR1 LNHDA and CDR2 SQIVND (reference sequence). CDR3 length: 14 residues. V lost 5 bases, J lost 5 bases, and 15 bases lay in between. CDR3 DNA sequence: TGTGCCAGTAGTCTTGAGGAGGGGATAACTGAAGCTTTCTTT. Translated: CASSLEEGITEAFF.

Comments on this clonotype: Given the absence of the conserved phenylalanine or tryptophan at the CDR3 end, a read error is likely. CDR3 nucleotide sequence: TGTGCCGGCAGACCTCTGGGTTCGTACGAGCAGTACTAC. This translates into CAGRPLGSYEQYY. The chain uses TRBV6-5 and TRBJ2-7; no clear D gene. Germline values: CDR1 MNHEY, CDR2 SVGAGI. The CDR3 extends over 13 amino acids.

The chain combines TRBV12-5 with TRBJ2-7; D unclear. The CDR3 extends over 13 amino acids. Germline CDR1 LGHNT, CDR2 FRNRAP. The CDR3 sequence is CTNGLSQAYEQYF. For the CDR3, the DNA is TGTACTAATGGTTTGTCACAAGCCTACGAGCAGTACTTC.

Worth noting for this clonotype: A read error may account for a junction end that differs from germline. V is TRBV12-3 or TRBV12-4 and J is TRBJ1-2; the match to TRBD1 covers 7 bases. The CDR3 loop spans 18 amino acids. DNA of the CDR3: TGTGCCAGCAGCCCTAGCTGGGGGATGGGACAGCAGCTTTATGGCTACACGTTC. This gives the protein CASSPSWGMGQQLYGYTF.

Points on this clonotype: A much more abundant neighbour one base away suggests this may be a read error. This sequence joins TRBV7-9 and TRBJ2-1, with D possibly being TRBD2 (5 bases). Deletions cut 1 base from V and 5 bases from J, with 9 bases between. The CDR3 is 14 amino acids. Germline values: CDR1 SEHNR, CDR2 FQNEAQ (reference sequence). CDR3: CASSLVGSDNEQFF. CDR3 DNA sequence: TGTGCCAGCAGCTTAGTGGGTAGCGACAATGAGCAGTTCTTC.

This rearrangement joins TRBV4-1 to TRBJ2-1; D remains unclear. V was pared by 10 bases and J by 12 bases, with 19 bases between. The CDR3 extends over 12 amino acids. Per the germline V gene, CDR1 is MGHRA and CDR2 is YSYEKL. The CDR3 sequence is CANSQSGHPQFF. The CDR3 DNA follows: TGCGCCAACAGTCAGAGTGGCCACCCGCAGTTCTTC.

This clonotype was counted between two and nine times. Because it lacks the conserved phenylalanine or tryptophan at the end, this CDR3 is likely a read error. The gene calls are TRBV11-2 and TRBJ1-1; D unresolved. CDR3 length: 13 amino acids. The germline V and J ends were trimmed by 9 bases and 1 base, with 12 bases remaining between them. Germline CDR1 is SGHAT and CDR2 is FQNNGV. The CDR3 DNA reads TGTGCCAGGAGCCCTTGGGGGAACACTGAAGCTTTCTTA. Amino acid sequence: CARSPWGNTEAFL.

Comments on this clonotype: Lacking the conserved final phenylalanine or tryptophan, this CDR3 likely reflects a read error. V usage is TRBV11-3 and J usage is TRBJ1-1; TRBD1 matches at 8 bases. The CDR3 consists of 15 residues. Germline trimming cut 5 bases from V and 2 bases from J; bases unmatched to any gene: 7. CDR1 is SGHNT and CDR2 is YENEEA in the germline V gene. The CDR3 DNA reads TGTGCCAGCAGCCCAGGGGGCTTCCTAAACACTGAAGCTTTCATT. Protein sequence: CASSPGGFLNTEAFI.

This clonotype was seen once. An end of the junction does not agree with germline; a read error may underlie this. The chain joins TRBV6-1 to TRBJ1-1; 9 bases map to TRBD1. The CDR3 is made up of 15 amino acids. Germline V gene data show CDR1 as MNHNS and CDR2 as SASEGT. CDR3 nucleotides: TGTGCCAGCAAGCAGGACAGGGGTATGAACAATGAAGCTTTCTTT. It yields the protein CASKQDRGMNNEAFF.

Comment on this clonotype: With a much larger clone just one base away, this may be a read error. This sequence joins TRBV6-5 and TRBJ2-2, with TRBD1 matching 9 bases. The CDR3 runs to 15 residues. Looked up from germline, CDR1 is MNHEY and CDR2 is SVGAGI. The CDR3 coding sequence is TGTGCCAGCAGCAAACAGGGGGCGGGCACCAGGGAGCTGTTTTTT. Its protein product is CASSKQGAGTRELFF.

Of note for this clonotype: Likely a read error: the CDR3 ends without its conserved phenylalanine or tryptophan. The chain employs TRBV11-2 and TRBJ2-2; D uncertain. The V gene's germline CDR1 is SGHAT and CDR2 FQNNGV. V gave up 6 bases and J gave up 5 bases, with 16 bases separating them. The CDR3 length is 15 residues. CDR3 DNA: TGTGCCAGCAGTCCGAGTCAGAGGTTAACCGGGGAGCTGTTTTGT. Its protein is CASSPSQRLTGELFC.